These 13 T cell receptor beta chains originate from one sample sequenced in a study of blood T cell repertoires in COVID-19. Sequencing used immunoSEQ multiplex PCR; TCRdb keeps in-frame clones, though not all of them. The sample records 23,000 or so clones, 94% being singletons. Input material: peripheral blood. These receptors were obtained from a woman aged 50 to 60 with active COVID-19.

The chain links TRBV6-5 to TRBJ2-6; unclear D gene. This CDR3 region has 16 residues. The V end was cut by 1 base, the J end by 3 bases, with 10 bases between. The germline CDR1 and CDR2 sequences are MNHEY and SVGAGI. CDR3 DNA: TGTGCCAGCAGTTACTTTCGAGGCGATGGGGCCAACGTCCTGACTTTC. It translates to CASSYFRGDGANVLTF.

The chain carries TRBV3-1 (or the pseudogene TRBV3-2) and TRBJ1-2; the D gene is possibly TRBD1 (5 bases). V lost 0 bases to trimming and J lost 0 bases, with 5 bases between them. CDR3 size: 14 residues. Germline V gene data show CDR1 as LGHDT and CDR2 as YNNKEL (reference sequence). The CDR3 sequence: CASSQEGANYGYTF. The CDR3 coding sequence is TGTGCCAGCAGCCAAGAAGGGGCTAACTATGGCTACACCTTC.

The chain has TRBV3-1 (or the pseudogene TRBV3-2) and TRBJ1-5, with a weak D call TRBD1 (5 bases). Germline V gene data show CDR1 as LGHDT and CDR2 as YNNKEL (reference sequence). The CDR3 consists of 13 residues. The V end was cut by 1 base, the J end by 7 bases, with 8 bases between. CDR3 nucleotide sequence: TGTGCCAGCAGCCAAGGGGGGGACCAGCCCCAGCATTTT. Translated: CASSQGGDQPQHF.

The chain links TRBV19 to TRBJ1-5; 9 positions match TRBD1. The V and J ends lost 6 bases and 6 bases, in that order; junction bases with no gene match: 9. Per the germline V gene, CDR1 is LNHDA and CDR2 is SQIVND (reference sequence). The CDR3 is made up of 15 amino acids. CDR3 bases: TGTGCCAGTAGCAGGAGAGGACAGGGGAGTCAGCCCCAGCATTTT. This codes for CASSRRGQGSQPQHF.

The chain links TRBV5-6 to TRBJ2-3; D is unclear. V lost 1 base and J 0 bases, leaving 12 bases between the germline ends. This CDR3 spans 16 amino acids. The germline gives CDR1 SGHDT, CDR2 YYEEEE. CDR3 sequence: CASSLYLRRSTDTQYF. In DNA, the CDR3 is TGTGCCAGCAGCTTGTATCTGCGGCGGAGCACAGATACGCAGTATTTT. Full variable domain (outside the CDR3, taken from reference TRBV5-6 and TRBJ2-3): DAGVTQSPTHLIKTRGQQVTLRCSPKSGHDTVSWYQQALGQGPQFIFQYYEEEERQRGNFPDRFSGHQFPNYSSELNVNALLLGDSALYLCASSLYLRRSTDTQYFGPGTRLTVL.

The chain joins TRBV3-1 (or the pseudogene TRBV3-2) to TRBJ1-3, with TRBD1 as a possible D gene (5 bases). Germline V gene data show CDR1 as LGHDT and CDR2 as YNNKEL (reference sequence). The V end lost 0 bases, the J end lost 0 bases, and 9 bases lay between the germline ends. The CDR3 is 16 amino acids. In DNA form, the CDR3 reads TGTGCCAGCAGCCAAGAGGGGGGGGGCTCTGGAAACACCATATATTTT. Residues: CASSQEGGGSGNTIYF.

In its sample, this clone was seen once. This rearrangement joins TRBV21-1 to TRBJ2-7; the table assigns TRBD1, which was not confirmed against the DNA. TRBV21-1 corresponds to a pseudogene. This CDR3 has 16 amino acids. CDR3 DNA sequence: TGTGCCAGCAGCAAGCTGGGGCCCAGGGGAAGGGGCGAGCAGTACGTC. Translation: CASSKLGPRGRGEQYV.

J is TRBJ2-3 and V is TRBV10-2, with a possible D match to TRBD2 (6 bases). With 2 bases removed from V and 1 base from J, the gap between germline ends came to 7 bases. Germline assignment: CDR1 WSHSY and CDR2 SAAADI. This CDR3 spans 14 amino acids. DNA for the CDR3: TGCGCCAGCAGTGAGGCTAGCGGCACAGATACGCAGTATTTT. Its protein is CASSEASGTDTQYF.

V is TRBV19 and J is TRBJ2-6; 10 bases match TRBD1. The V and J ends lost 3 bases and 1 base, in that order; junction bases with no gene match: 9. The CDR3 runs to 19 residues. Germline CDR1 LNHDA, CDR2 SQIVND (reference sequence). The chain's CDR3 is CASSIPTDRGMSGANVLTF. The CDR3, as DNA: TGTGCCAGTAGTATCCCTACGGACAGGGGGATGTCTGGGGCCAACGTCCTGACTTTC.

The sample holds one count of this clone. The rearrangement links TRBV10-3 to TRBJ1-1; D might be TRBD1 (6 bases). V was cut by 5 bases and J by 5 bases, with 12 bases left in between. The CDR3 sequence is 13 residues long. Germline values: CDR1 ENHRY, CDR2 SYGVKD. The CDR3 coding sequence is TGTGCCATCAGTCTACAGGGTAGGACTGAAGCTTTCTTT. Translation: CAISLQGRTEAFF.

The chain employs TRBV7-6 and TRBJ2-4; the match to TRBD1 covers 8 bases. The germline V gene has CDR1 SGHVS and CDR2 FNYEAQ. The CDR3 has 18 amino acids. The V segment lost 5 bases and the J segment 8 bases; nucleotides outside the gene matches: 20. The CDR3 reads CASSPLGSEDRAFDIQYF. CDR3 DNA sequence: TGTGCCAGCAGCCCCCTAGGGTCCGAGGACAGGGCTTTCGACATTCAGTACTTC.

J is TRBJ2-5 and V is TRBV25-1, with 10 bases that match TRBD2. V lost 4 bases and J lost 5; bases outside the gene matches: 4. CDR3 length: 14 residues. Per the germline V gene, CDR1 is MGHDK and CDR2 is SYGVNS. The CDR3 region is CASSVAGGGETQYF. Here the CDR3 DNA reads TGTGCCAGCAGTGTAGCGGGAGGTGGCGAGACCCAGTACTTC.

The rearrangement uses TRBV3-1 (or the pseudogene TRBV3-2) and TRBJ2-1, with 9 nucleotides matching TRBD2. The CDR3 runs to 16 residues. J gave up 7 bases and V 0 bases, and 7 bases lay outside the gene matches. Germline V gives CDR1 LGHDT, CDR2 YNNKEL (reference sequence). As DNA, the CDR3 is TGTGCCAGCAGCCAAGACCCCGGGACTAGCAAGAATGAGCAGTTCTTC. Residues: CASSQDPGTSKNEQFF.